Listed below are T cell receptor beta chains from one sample, sequenced in a study of PD-1 blockade in classical Hodgkin lymphoma. Only in-frame clones appear in the TCRdb table, and some are missing; sequencing was by immunoSEQ multiplex PCR. The table lists under 80,000 clones, over 90% of them singletons. The specimen was peripheral blood mononuclear cells (PBMCs). The receptors were sampled from a human donor with classical Hodgkin lymphoma. Both conserved end residues are part of each CDR3. A D gene is named only where the DNA matches it firmly.

len	d_gene	j_gene	v_gene	CDR3nt	CDR3aa
15	-	TRBJ2-3	TRBV21-1	TGTGCCAGCAGCATATACAGAGTATCCACAGATACGCAGTATTTT	CASSIYRVSTDTQYF
16	-	TRBJ1-1	TRBV5-1	TGCGCCAGCAGCTTGGCCGAGGGGTTTGCGGGCACTGAAGCTTTCTTT	CASSLAEGFAGTEAFF
16	-	TRBJ2-1	TRBV9	TGTGCCAGCAGCGTAGGAGAGGGGCAATCCTACAATGAGCAGTTCTTC	CASSVGEGQSYNEQFF
12	-	TRBJ1-2	TRBV5-1	TGCGCCAGCAGCTTAAACGGCTATGGCTACACCTTC	CASSLNGYGYTF
16	TRBD2	TRBJ2-3	TRBV18	TGTGCCAGCTCCCAGACAGCGGGGGCAAGCACAGATACGCAGTATTTT	CASSQTAGASTDTQYF
14	TRBD1	TRBJ2-2	TRBV28	TGTGCCAGCAGCCTGACAGGGTACACCGGGGAGCTGTTTTTT	CASSLTGYTGELFF
13	TRBD2	TRBJ2-7	TRBV18	TGTGCCAGCTCCCAAATAGCGGGAAGCGAGCAGTACTTC	CASSQIAGSEQYF
16	-	TRBJ2-7	TRBV5-4	TGTGCCAGCAGCTTGGCCGGAGGGTCTATGGGCTACGAGCAGTACTTC	CASSLAGGSMGYEQYF
15	-	TRBJ1-5	TRBV15	TGTGCCACCAGCAGAGGGGGCTCTAGCAATCAGCCCCAGCATTTT	CATSRGGSSNQPQHF
13	-	TRBJ2-5	TRBV4-1	TGCGCCAGCAGCCCCCGGGACCAAGAGACCCAGTACTTC	CASSPRDQETQYF
11	-	TRBJ1-3	TRBV5-1	TGCGCCAGCAGCTTGGAAAACACCATATATTTT	CASSLENTIYF
16	TRBD2	TRBJ2-5	TRBV23-1	TGCGCCAGCAATCGCGGGACTAGCGGCCTACAAGAGACCCAGTACTTC	CASNRGTSGLQETQYF
15	TRBD2	TRBJ2-1	TRBV29-1	TGCAGCGTTGATGGGTTAGCGGGAACACCAAATGAGCAGTTCTTC	CSVDGLAGTPNEQFF
13	-	TRBJ1-1	TRBV29-1	TGCAGCGTTGAAAAGGGATCTCACACTGAAGCTTTCTTT	CSVEKGSHTEAFF
15	-	TRBJ1-2	TRBV7-9	TGTGCCAGCAGCTTTGGCCCTGGTGGGGGTTATGGCTACACCTTC	CASSFGPGGGYGYTF